A selection of T cell receptor beta chains follows, all from one sample in a study of T cell changes during pregnancy in multiple sclerosis. Profiled with immunoSEQ multiplex PCR; TCRdb holds only in-frame clones, not every one. This sample has under 70,000 clones; 90% to 95% occur once, and the top ten carry 0.6% to 0.9%. This sample comprised CD4+ T cells from peripheral blood mononuclear cells, obtained in the first trimester of pregnancy. Receptors were obtained from a female donor with multiple sclerosis, enrolled in a pregnancy study. Each CDR3 is given with its conserved first and last residue. D genes are given only for firm matches. The size field is filled for only some rows; it gives once, few, many or a size class.

>TRBV18|TRBJ1-1|.|TRBD1
CASSLDRGSEAFF
TGTGCCAGCTCACTCGACAGGGGATCAGAAGCTTTCTTT
>TRBV11-2|TRBJ2-5|.|TRBD2
CASSPIAGGTRQETQYF
TGTGCCAGCAGCCCTATAGCGGGGGGCACCCGCCAAGAGACCCAGTACTTC
>TRBV7-2|TRBJ2-1|.|TRBD1
CASSLTGTANEQFF
TGTGCCAGCAGCCTCACCGGGACAGCGAATGAGCAGTTCTTC
>TRBV5-4|TRBJ2-5|.|.
CASSFRGGGVETQYF
TGTGCCAGCAGCTTCCGAGGGGGGGGCGTGGAGACCCAGTACTTC
>TRBV5-4|TRBJ2-1|.|.
CASSLPPGNEQFF
TGTGCCAGCAGCCTCCCCCCGGGGAATGAGCAGTTCTTC
>TRBV19|TRBJ1-2|.|TRBD1
CASHQTGTGPYGYTF
TGTGCCAGTCATCAAACCGGGACAGGTCCCTATGGCTACACCTTC
>TRBV5-4|TRBJ1-6|.|TRBD1
CASSSGQGAISSPLHF
TGTGCCAGCAGCTCCGGACAGGGGGCAATTTCGTCACCCCTCCACTTT
>TRBV6-1|TRBJ1-2|.|.
CASSERGSNYGYTF
TGTGCCAGCAGTGAACGGGGGAGTAACTATGGCTACACCTTC
>TRBV10-3|TRBJ1-3|.|.
CAIGGFANTIYF
TGTGCCATCGGGGGGTTCGCCAACACCATATATTTT
>TRBV19|TRBJ1-5|once|.
CASADSAQPQHF
TGTGCCAGTGCCGACAGCGCTCAGCCCCAGCATTTT
>TRBV7-9|TRBJ1-1|.|.
CASSLGWGRVSTEAFF
TGTGCCAGCAGCTTAGGGTGGGGGCGGGTGAGCACTGAAGCTTTCTTT
>TRBV5-1|TRBJ2-1|.|TRBD1
CASSLGQGGEQFF
TGCGCCAGCAGCCTAGGACAGGGTGGCGAGCAGTTCTTC
>TRBV7-8|TRBJ1-5|.|TRBD1
CASSLEQGHNQPQHF
TGTGCCAGCAGCTTAGAACAGGGGCACAATCAGCCCCAGCATTTT
>TRBV6-7|TRBJ1-1|.|.
CASSHEDRTFNGAEAFF
TGTGCCAGCAGTCACGAAGATCGGACATTTAATGGCGCTGAAGCTTTCTTT
>TRBV19|TRBJ2-7|.|TRBD1
CASSTHGTGAEQYF
TGTGCCAGTAGTACACACGGGACAGGGGCCGAGCAGTACTTC
>TRBV5-6|TRBJ2-1|.|.
CASSPDSDEQFF
TGTGCCAGCAGCCCCGACAGCGATGAGCAGTTCTTC
>TRBV14|TRBJ2-1|.|TRBD2
CASSQGGGSHNEQFF
TGTGCCAGCAGCCAAGGGGGGGGGTCCCACAATGAGCAGTTCTTC
>TRBV7-2|TRBJ2-7|.|TRBD2
CASSLGSRGLEEQYF
TGTGCCAGCAGCTTAGGGTCGCGGGGGTTAGAAGAGCAGTACTTC
>TRBV7-9|TRBJ2-7|.|TRBD2
CASSPRGTTPYEQYF
TGTGCCAGCAGCCCGCGGGGGACTACTCCCTACGAGCAGTACTTC
>TRBV6-6|TRBJ2-3|.|.
CASTQGITGFGAF
TGTGCCAGCACCCAGGGGATCACAGGGTTTGGGGCTTTT
>TRBV5-4|TRBJ2-7|.|.
CASPGHNHEQYF
TGTGCCAGCCCGGGTCACAACCACGAGCAGTACTTC
>TRBV5-3|TRBJ1-4|.|.
CARRSRVGANEKLFF
TGTGCCAGAAGATCCAGAGTAGGAGCTAATGAAAAACTGTTTTTT
>TRBV7-3|TRBJ1-3|.|TRBD1
CASSMGQGYGNTIYF
TGTGCCAGCAGCATGGGACAGGGGTACGGAAACACCATATATTTT
>TRBV4-3|TRBJ1-2|.|TRBD1
CASSPQGTGGLGGYTF
TGCGCCAGCAGCCCGCAGGGGACAGGGGGATTAGGAGGCTACACCTTC
>TRBV5-6|TRBJ1-4|.|.
CASSKFPGTTYNEKLFF
TGTGCCAGCAGCAAATTCCCCGGGACAACCTATAATGAAAAACTGTTTTTT
>TRBV19|TRBJ1-6|.|.
CASQGMERNSPLHF
TGTGCCAGCCAGGGGATGGAGCGTAATTCACCCCTCCACTTT
>TRBV21-1|TRBJ1-4|once|.
CASSITYFKKGQGESGEKLFF
TGTGCCAGCAGCATAACCTACTTTAAAAAGGGACAGGGGGAATCTGGGGAAAAACTGTTTTTT
>TRBV18|TRBJ2-5|.|TRBD2
CASSPGGEETQYF
TGTGCCAGCTCACCAGGGGGGGAAGAGACCCAGTACTTC
>TRBV5-4|TRBJ1-2|once|TRBD1
CASSRDRNTNYGYTF
TGTGCCAGCAGTCGGGACAGAAATACCAACTATGGCTACACCTTC